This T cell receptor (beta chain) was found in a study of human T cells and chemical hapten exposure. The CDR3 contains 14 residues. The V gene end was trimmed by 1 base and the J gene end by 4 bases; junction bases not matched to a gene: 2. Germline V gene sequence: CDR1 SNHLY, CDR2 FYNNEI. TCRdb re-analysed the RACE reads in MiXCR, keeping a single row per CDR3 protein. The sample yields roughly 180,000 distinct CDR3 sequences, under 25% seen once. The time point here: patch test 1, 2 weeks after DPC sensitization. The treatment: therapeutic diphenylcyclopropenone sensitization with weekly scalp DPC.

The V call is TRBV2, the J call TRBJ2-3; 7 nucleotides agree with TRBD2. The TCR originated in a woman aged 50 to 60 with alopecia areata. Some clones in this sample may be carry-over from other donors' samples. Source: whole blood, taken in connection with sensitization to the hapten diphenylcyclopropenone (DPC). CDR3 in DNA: TGTGCCAGCAGTGAAGGACGGGAGGCAGATACGCAGTATTTT. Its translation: CASSEGREADTQYF. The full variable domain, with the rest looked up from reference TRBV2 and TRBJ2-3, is EPEVTQTPSHQVTQMGQEVILRCVPISNHLYFYWYRQILGQKVEFLVSFYNNEISEKSEIFDDQFSVERPDGSNFTLKIRSTKLEDSAMYFCASSEGREADTQYFGPGTRLTVL.